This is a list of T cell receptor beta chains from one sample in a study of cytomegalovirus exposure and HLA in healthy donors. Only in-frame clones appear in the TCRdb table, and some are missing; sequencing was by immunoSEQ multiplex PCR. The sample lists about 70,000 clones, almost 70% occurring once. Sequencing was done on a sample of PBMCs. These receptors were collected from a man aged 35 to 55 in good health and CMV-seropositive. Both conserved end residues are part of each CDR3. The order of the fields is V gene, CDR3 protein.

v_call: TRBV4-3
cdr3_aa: CASSQDGIQPQHF

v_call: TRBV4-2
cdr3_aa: CASSQLSRVAQYF

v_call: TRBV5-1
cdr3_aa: CASSLIEDTQYF

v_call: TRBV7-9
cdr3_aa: CASSVGRGNEQYF

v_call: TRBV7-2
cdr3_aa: CASSFTDRARSYTQYF

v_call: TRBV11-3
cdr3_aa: CASSFYTMPEAFF

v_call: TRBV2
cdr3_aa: CASRLGQLNTEAFF

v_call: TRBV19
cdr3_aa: CASSVLSSGEYNEQFF

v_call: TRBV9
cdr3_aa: CASSFGLTGNTIYF

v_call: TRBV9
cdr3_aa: CASSPGTRAEDTQYF

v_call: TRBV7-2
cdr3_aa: CASSFTGGGEQYF

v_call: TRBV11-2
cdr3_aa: CASSRYPHSRNSEAFF

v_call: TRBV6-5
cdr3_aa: CASSYSSIQETQYF

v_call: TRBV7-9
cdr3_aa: CSSSPTGGEQYF

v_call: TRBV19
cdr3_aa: CASRSEKLFF

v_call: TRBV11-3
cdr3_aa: CASSMDTKETQYF

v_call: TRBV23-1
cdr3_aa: CASSLAGACGYTF

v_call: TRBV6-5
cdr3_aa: CASSYSNSGFGEQYF

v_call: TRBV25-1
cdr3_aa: CASTFTDTQYF

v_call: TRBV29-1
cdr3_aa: CSVQGPMNTEAFF

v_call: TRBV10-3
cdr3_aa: CAISEGLAGGIGEQFF

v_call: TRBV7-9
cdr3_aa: CASSLEARGTLHF

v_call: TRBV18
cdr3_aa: CASSRGGGLTEAFF

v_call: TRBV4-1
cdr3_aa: CASSQEEGTGPREQYF

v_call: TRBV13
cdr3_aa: CASSLIGGGNEQFF

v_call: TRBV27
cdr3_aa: CASSPYLQNNQPQHF

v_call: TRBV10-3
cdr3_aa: CAITTGQGFYEQYF

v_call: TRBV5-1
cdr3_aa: CASSNNGGRGNEQFF

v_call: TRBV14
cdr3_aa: CASSLRTGDGYTF

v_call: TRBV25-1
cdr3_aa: CASSEGRGEQYF

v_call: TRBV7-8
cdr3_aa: CASSLHIDRINGSPLHF

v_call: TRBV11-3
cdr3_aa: CASSSTGIREQYF

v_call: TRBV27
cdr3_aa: CASSFRLESTDTQYF

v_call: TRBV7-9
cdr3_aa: CASLKRGNSNSGNTIYF

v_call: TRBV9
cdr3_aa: CASSSRQMERTGANVLTF

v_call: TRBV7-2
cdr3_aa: CASSLEISSYEQYF

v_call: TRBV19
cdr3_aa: CASRGASGNTGELFF

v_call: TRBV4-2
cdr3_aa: CASSQAPSGEIGETQYF

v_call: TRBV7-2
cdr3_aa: CASSTRGLVGSPLHF

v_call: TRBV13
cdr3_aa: CASSFRGGAADTQYF

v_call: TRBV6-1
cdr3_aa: CASRLAGVADTQYF

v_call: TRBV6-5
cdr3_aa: CASSKGGSGGYTF